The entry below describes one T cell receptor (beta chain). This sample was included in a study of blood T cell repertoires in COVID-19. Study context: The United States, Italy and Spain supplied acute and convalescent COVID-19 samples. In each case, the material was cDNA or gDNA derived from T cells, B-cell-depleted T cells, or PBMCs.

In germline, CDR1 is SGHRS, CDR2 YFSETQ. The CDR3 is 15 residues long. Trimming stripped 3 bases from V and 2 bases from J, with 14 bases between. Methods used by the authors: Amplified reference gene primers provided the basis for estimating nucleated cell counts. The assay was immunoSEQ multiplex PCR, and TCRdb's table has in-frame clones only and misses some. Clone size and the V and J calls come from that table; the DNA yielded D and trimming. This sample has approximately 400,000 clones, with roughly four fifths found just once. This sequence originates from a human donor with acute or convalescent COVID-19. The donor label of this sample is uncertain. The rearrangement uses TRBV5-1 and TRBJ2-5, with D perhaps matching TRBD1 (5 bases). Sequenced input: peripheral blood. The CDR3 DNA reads TGCGCCAGCAGCTCTGGGGCAGGGCAACAAGAGACCCAGTACTTC. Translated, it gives CASSSGAGQQETQYF.